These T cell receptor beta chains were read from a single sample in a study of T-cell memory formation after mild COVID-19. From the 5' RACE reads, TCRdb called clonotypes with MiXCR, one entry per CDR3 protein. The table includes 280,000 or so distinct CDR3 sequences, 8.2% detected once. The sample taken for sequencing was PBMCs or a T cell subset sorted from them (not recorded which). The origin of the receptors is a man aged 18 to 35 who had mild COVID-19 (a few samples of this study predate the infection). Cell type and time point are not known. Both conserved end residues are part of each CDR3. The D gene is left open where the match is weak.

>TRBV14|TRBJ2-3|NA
CASSQGFRVTDTQYF
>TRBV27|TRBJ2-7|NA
CASSLSAGGPGEQYF
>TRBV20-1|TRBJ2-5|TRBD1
CSARDHLGTGGQETQYF
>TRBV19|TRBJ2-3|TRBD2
CASSLASGGRTDTQYF
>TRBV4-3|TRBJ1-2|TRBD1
CASSQETGDGNYGYTF
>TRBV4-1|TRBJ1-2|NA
CASSLAPRRGLANYGYTF
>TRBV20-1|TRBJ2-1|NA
CSASPSTGSNEQFF
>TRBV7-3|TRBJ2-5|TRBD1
CASSIGQGSQETQYF
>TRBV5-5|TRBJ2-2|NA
CASTRDTGELFF
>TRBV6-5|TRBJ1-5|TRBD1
CASRSRDSRGFSSNQPQHF
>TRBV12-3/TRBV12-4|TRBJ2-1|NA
CASSLFRGYNEQFF
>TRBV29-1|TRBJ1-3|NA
CSALDPNSGNTIYF
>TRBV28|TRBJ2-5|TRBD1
CASSLQGARETQYF
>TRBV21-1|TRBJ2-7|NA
CASSNLSDRLYEQYF
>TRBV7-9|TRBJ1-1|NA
CASSWTPDMNTEAFF
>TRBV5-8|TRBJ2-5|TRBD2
CASSLRASGVGETQYF
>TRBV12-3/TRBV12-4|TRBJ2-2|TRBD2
CASSLASGGAGELFF
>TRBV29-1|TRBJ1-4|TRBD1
CSVAGGTNEKLFF
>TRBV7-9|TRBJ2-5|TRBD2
CASSLGTSGQETQYF
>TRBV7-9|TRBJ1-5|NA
CASSLAQSHWGSRNQPQHF